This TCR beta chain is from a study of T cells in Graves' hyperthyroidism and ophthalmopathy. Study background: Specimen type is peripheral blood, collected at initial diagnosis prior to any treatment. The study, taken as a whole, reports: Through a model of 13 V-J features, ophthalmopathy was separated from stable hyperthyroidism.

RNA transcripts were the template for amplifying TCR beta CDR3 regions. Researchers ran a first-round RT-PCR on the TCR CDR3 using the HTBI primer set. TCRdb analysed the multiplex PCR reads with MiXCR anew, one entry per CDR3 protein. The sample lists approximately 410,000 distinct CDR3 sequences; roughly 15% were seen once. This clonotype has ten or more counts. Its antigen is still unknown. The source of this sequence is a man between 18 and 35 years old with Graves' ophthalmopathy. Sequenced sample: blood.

CDR3 amino acids: CASSQGLGQVNQPQHF. CDR3 sequence (DNA): TGTGCCAGCAGCCAAGGTCTCGGACAGGTAAATCAGCCCCAGCATTTT. The rearrangement joins TRBV3-1 to TRBJ1-5, with 7 bases that match TRBD1. V gave up 1 base and J gave up 4 bases; unmatched junction bases: 7. Germline-derived CDR1 and CDR2 are LGHDT and YNNKEL (reference sequence). CDR3 length equals 16 residues. The whole variable domain, filled in from reference TRBV3-1 and TRBJ1-5, reads DTAVSQTPKYLVTQMGNDKSIKCEQNLGHDTMYWYKQDSKKFLKIMFSYNNKELIINETVPNRFSPKSPDKAHLNLHINSLELGDSAVYFCASSQGLGQVNQPQHFGDGTRLSIL.